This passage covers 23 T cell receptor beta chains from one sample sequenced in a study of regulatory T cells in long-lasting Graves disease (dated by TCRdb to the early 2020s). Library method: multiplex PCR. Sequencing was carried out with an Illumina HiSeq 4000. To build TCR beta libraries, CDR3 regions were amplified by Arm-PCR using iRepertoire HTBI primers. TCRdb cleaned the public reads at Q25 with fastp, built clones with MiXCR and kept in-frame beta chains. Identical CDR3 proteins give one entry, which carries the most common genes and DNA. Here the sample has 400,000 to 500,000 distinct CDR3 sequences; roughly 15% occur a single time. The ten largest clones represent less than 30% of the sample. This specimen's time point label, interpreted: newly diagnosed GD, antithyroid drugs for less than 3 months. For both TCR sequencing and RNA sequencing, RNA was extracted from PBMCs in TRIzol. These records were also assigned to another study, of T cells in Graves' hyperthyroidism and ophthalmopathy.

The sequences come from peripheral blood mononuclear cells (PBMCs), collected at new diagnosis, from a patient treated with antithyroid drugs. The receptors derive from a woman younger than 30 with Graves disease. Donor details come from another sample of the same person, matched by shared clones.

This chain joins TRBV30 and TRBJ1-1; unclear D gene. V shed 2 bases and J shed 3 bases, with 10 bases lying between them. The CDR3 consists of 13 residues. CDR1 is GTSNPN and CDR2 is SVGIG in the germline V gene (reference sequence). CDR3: CAWSTDAYTEAFF. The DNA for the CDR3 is TGTGCCTGGAGTACGGACGCTTACACTGAAGCTTTCTTT.

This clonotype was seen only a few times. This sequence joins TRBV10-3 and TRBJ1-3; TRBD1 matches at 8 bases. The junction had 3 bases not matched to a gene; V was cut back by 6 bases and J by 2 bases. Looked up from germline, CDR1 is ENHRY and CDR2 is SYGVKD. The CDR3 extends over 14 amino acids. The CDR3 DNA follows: TGTGCCATCAGCGTACAGGGGGCTGGAAACACCATATATTTT. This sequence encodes CAISVQGAGNTIYF.

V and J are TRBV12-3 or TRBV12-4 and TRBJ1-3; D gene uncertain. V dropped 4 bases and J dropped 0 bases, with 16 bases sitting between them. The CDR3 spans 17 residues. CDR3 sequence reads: CASSSVKGSFSGNTIYF. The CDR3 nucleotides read TGTGCCAGCAGTTCGGTCAAAGGGAGTTTCTCTGGAAACACCATATATTTT.

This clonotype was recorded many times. Here the CDR3 reads CSATRPDDGADTQYF. CDR3 DNA sequence: TGCAGTGCCACGAGACCCGATGATGGGGCAGATACGCAGTATTTT. The chain carries TRBV20-1 and TRBJ2-3; D not resolved. The V gene's germline CDR1 is DFQATT and CDR2 SNEGSKA (reference sequence). Trimming stripped 6 bases from V and 4 bases from J, with 20 bases between. The CDR3 covers 15 residues.

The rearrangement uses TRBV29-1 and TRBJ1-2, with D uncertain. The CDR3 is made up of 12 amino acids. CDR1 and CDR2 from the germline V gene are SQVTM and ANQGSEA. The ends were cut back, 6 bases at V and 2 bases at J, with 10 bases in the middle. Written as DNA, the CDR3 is TGCAGCGTACAGCGGGAGAACTATGGCTACACCTTC. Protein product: CSVQRENYGYTF.

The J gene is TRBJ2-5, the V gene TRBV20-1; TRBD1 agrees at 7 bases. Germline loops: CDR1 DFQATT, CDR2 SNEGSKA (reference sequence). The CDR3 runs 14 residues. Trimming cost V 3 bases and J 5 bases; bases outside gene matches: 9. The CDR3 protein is CSASPTGVSETQYF. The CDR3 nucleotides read TGCAGTGCTAGTCCTACAGGGGTGTCCGAGACCCAGTACTTC.

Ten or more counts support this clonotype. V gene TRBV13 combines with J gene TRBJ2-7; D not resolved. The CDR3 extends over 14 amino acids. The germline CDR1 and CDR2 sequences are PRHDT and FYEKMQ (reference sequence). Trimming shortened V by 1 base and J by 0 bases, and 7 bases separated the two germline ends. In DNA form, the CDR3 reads TGTGCCAGCAGCTTAGAAGGGATCTCCTACGAGCAGTACTTC. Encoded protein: CASSLEGISYEQYF.

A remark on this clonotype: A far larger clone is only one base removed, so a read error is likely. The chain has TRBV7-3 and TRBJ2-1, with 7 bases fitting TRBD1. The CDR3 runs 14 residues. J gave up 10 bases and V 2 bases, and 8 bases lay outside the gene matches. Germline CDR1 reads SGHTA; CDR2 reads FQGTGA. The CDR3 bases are TGTGCCAGCAGCTTATCAGGGGGTGCGGTCGAGCAGTTCTTC. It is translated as CASSLSGGAVEQFF.

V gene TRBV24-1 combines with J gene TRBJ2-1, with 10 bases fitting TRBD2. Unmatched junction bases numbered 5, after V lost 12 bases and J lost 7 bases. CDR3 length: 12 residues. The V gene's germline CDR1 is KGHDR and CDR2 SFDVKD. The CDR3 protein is CAAETSGNEQFF. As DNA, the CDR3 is TGTGCCGCTGAGACTAGCGGGAATGAGCAGTTCTTC.

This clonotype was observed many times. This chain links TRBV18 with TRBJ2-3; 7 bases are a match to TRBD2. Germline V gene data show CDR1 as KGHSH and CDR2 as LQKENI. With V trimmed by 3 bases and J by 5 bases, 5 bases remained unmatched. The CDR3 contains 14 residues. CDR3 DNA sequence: TGTGCCAGCTCACCTGAGGGAGGGAGAGATACGCAGTATTTT. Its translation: CASSPEGGRDTQYF.

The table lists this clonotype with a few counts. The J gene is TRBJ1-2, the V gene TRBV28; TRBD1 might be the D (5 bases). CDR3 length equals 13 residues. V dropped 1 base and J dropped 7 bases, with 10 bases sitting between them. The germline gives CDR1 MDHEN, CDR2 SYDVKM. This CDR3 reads CASSLSGIFGYTF. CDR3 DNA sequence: TGTGCCAGCAGTTTATCAGGGATTTTTGGCTACACCTTC.

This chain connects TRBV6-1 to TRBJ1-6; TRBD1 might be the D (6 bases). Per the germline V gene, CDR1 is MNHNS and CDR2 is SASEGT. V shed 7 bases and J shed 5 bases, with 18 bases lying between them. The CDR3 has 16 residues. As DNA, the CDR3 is TGTGCCAGCAAAATAACCGGGACACCAAATAATTCACCCCTCCACTTT. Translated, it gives CASKITGTPNNSPLHF.

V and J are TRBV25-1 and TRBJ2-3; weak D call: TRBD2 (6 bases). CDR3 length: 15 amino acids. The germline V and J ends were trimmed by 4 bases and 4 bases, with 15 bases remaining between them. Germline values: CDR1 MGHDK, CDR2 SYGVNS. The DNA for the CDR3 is TGTGCCAGCAGTGTATCAACGGGAGTGTCAGATACGCAGTATTTT. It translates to CASSVSTGVSDTQYF.

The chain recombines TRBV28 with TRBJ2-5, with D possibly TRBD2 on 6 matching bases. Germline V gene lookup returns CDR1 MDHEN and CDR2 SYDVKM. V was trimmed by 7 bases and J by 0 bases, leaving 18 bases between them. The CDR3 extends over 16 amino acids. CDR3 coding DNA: TGTGCCAGCACCCCTGGGGTGGGGGGAAACCAAGAGACCCAGTACTTC. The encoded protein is CASTPGVGGNQETQYF.

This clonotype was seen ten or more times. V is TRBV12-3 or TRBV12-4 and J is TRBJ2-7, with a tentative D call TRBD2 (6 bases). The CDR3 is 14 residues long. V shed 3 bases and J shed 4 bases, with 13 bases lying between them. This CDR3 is CASSFGGIAYEQYF. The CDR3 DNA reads TGTGCCAGCAGTTTCGGAGGGATTGCATACGAGCAGTACTTC.

The chain's CDR3 is CASSLASDSTYEQYF. The CDR3 DNA sequence: TGTGCCAGCAGCTTAGCTTCGGACTCGACCTACGAGCAGTACTTC. This chain connects TRBV7-8 to TRBJ2-7, with D perhaps TRBD2 (5 bases). V dropped 0 bases and J dropped 2 bases, with 11 bases sitting between them. The CDR3 consists of 15 residues. Germline V CDR1 and CDR2: SGHVS, FQNEAQ.

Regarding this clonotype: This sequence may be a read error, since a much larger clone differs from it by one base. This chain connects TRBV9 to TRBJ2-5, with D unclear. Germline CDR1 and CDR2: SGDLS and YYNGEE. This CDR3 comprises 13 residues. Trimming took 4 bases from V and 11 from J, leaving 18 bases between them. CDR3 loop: CASSLLPRNEQYF. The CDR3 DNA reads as TGTGCCAGCAGCTTACTCCCCCGCAATGAGCAGTACTTC.

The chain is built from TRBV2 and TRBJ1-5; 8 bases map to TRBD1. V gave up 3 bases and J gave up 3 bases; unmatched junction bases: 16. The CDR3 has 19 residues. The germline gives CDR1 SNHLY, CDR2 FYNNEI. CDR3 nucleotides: TGTGCCAGCAGTGACCGGACAGGGCGCGCCGGGACAGACAATCAGCCCCAGCATTTT. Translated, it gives CASSDRTGRAGTDNQPQHF.

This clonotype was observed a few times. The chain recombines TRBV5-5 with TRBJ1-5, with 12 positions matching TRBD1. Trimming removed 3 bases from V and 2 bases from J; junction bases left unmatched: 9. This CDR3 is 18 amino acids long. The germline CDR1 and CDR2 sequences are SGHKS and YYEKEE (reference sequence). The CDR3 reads CASSSGTGGLGRNQPQHF. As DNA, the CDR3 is TGTGCCAGCAGCTCTGGGACAGGGGGCTTAGGGCGCAATCAGCCCCAGCATTTT.

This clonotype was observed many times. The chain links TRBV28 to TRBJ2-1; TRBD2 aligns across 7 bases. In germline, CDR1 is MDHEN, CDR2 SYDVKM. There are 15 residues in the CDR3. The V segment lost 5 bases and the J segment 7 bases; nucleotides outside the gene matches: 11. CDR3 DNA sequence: TGTGCCAGCAGTCCTAGCGGCCAGGGACGGAATGAGCAGTTCTTC. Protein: CASSPSGQGRNEQFF.

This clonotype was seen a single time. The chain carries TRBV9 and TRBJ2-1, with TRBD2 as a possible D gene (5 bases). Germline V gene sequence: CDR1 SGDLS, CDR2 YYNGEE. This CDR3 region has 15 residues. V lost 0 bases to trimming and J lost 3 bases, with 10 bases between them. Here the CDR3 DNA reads TGTGCCAGCAGCGTAGGTTCCCGGGGCTACAATGAGCAGTTCTTC. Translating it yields CASSVGSRGYNEQFF.

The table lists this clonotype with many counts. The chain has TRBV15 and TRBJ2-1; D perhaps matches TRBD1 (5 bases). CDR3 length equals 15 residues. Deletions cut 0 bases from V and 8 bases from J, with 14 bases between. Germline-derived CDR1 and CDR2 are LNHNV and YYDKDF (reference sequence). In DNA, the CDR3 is TGTGCCACCAGCAGAGACAGGGCAGCATTGGATGAGCAGTTCTTC. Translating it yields CATSRDRAALDEQFF.

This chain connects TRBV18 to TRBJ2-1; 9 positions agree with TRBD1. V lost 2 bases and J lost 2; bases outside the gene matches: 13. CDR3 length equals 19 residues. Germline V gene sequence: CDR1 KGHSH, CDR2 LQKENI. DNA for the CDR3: TGTGCCAGCTCACCAGGGGCACAGGGGGCAACTTCTCCCTACAATGAGCAGTTCTTC. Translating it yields CASSPGAQGATSPYNEQFF. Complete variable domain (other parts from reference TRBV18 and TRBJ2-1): NAGVMQNPRHLVRRRGQEARLRCSPMKGHSHVYWYRQLPEEGLKFMVYLQKENIIDESGMPKERFSAEFPKEGPSILRIQQVVRGDSAAYFCASSPGAQGATSPYNEQFFGPGTRLTVL.